This T cell receptor beta chain was documented in a study of identical twins. Broader study findings: Abundant cord blood beta clonotypes carried fewer insertions; memory repertoires showed none. Monozygotic twins shared more out-of-frame TCR alpha than recombination models predicted.

Regarding this clonotype: The antigen is undetermined.

Template switching created a universal primer site, and the cDNA included unique molecular identifiers. TCRdb re-analysed the 5' RACE reads in MiXCR, keeping a single row per CDR3 protein. The table records under 1 million distinct CDR3 sequences, approximately 13% of them present only once. Only healthy Caucasians were included as donors. CDR1 and CDR2 (germline): SGHTA, FQGTGA. The V and J ends lost 1 base and 9 bases respectively, with 10 bases between them. The CDR3 runs to 13 residues. These data were also reused for a study on yellow fever vaccine responses in identical twins.

This receptor was obtained from a woman between 18 and 29 years old in good health. The V gene is TRBV7-3, the J gene TRBJ2-1; perhaps TRBD2 as D (5 bases). Sequenced material: PBMCs. The CDR3 DNA follows: TGTGCCAGCAGCTTAAACGGGATTCGTGAGCAGTTCTTC. This gives the protein CASSLNGIREQFF.